Following are 19 T cell receptor beta chains from one sample sequenced in a study of metastatic and nonmetastatic thyroid tumors (dated by TCRdb to the early 2020s). The library was produced with PCR. Sequencing used an Illumina HiSeq 4000. TCRdb applied fastp at Q25 and MiXCR to the public reads, then kept only in-frame beta chains. The sample table records 15,000 to 20,000 clones; under 45% of these occur just once. The ten most abundant clones make up about 25% of the sample. No patient had received any treatment before thyroid surgery. Source material: tumor tissue. These receptors came from a female donor with papillary thyroid cancer or a benign thyroid nodule (not recorded which). Some clones in this sample may be carry-over from other donors' samples.

This clone appeared once. The chain links TRBV11-2 to TRBJ2-3, with TRBD2 matching 9 bases. After removal of 5 bases from V and 6 bases from J, the junction contained 15 bases not matched to a gene. Germline CDR1 is SGHAT and CDR2 is FQNNGV. The CDR3 sequence is 17 residues long. In DNA form, the CDR3 reads TGTGCCAGCAGCCCCTCCGGGACTAGCATCGGAGCGGATACGCAGTATTTT. It specifies CASSPSGTSIGADTQYF.

This clone has a handful of counts. V and J are TRBV6-6 and TRBJ2-3; 7 bases map to TRBD2. The germline V gene encodes CDR1 MNHNY and CDR2 SVGAGI (reference sequence). V shed 6 bases, J shed 0 bases, and the junction held 18 bases outside the gene matches. The CDR3 runs to 19 residues. Written as DNA, the CDR3 is TGTGCCAGCAGCCCCACCGGTTGGGGGGGAGAAACTAGCACAGATACGCAGTATTTT. Amino acid sequence: CASSPTGWGGETSTDTQYF.

J is TRBJ2-7 and V is TRBV4-2; 11 nucleotides align to TRBD2. V shed 4 bases, J shed 1 base, and the junction held 12 bases outside the gene matches. Germline values: CDR1 LGHNA, CDR2 YNFKEQ. This CDR3 comprises 18 residues. The DNA of the CDR3 is TGTGCCAGCAGCCCCCGAACAGGGGCTAGCGGGAGGTCCTACGAGCAGTACTTC. Translated, it gives CASSPRTGASGRSYEQYF.

This clone was picked up a small number of times. The chain uses TRBV6-1 and TRBJ1-2; no definite D call. Trimming left V 4 bases short and J 5 bases short, with 11 bases between. The CDR3 is made up of 13 amino acids. Germline values: CDR1 MNHNS, CDR2 SASEGT. DNA for the CDR3: TGTGCCAGCAGTGTAGACGGAACGTATGGCTACACCTTC. Translated: CASSVDGTYGYTF.

The chain is built from TRBV28 and TRBJ1-2; 7 bases line up with TRBD1. The germline V gene encodes CDR1 MDHEN and CDR2 SYDVKM. V lost 10 bases to trimming and J lost 0 bases; unmatched junction nucleotides: 5. The CDR3 contains 13 residues. This chain's CDR3 is CAISTGANYGYTF. The CDR3 DNA reads TGTGCCATCTCAACAGGGGCTAACTATGGCTACACCTTC.

The sample holds a few counts of this clone. The chain recombines TRBV6-1 with TRBJ1-3; perhaps TRBD1 as D (5 bases). CDR1 and CDR2 from the germline V gene are MNHNS and SASEGT. V shed 5 bases and J shed 5 bases, with 13 bases lying between them. This CDR3 is 14 amino acids long. As DNA, the CDR3 is TGTGCCAGCAGTAGAGAGGCAGGGAGAAACACCATATATTTT. Translating it yields CASSREAGRNTIYF.

This clone was picked up a small number of times. J is TRBJ2-2 and V is TRBV6-1, with TRBD1 matching 8 bases. Germline assignment: CDR1 MNHNS and CDR2 SASEGT. V was pared by 6 bases and J by 7 bases, with 4 bases of the junction left unmatched. CDR3 length: 13 residues. Here the CDR3 reads CASRQGVNGELFF. As DNA, the CDR3 is TGTGCCAGCAGACAGGGGGTGAACGGGGAGCTGTTTTTT.

The chain combines TRBV9 with TRBJ2-3; possibly TRBD1 or TRBD2 for D (5 bases each). With 0 bases removed from V and 1 base from J, the gap between germline ends came to 18 bases. The germline CDR1 and CDR2 sequences are SGDLS and YYNGEE. There are 18 residues in the CDR3. The CDR3 here is CASSVDWGYSGGTDTQYF. In DNA, the CDR3 is TGTGCCAGCAGCGTAGATTGGGGGTATTCCGGGGGCACAGATACGCAGTATTTT. The full variable domain, in which reference TRBV9 and TRBJ2-3 provide the parts outside the CDR3, is DSGVTQTPKHLITATGQRVTLRCSPRSGDLSVYWYQQSLDQGLQFLIQYYNGEERAKGNILERFSAQQFPDLHSELNLSSLELGDSALYFCASSVDWGYSGGTDTQYFGPGTRLTVL.

The chain couples TRBV4-1 to TRBJ2-2; D is perhaps TRBD2 (6 bases). This CDR3 region has 14 residues. Germline V gene data show CDR1 as MGHRA and CDR2 as YSYEKL. The ends were cut back, 4 bases at V and 6 bases at J, with 12 bases in the middle. CDR3 nucleotides: TGCGCCAGCAGCCTGGGACTGGGCGCCGGGGAGCTGTTTTTT. Amino acids: CASSLGLGAGELFF.

The chain uses TRBV5-1 and TRBJ2-1, with TRBD2 matching over 7 bases. This CDR3 contains 15 residues. J gave up 8 bases and V 0 bases, and 8 bases lay outside the gene matches. The germline CDR1 and CDR2 sequences are SGHRS and YFSETQ. Here the CDR3 DNA reads TGCGCCAGCAGCTTGGAGGCCAGGGACTATTATGAGCAGTTCTTC. Residues: CASSLEARDYYEQFF.

The CDR3 loop is CSVKFGAPDGYTF. CDR3 nucleotides: TGCAGTGTGAAGTTTGGGGCTCCTGATGGCTACACCTTC. The chain carries TRBV20-1 and TRBJ1-2, with a possible D match to TRBD1 (5 bases). Germline CDR1 reads DFQATT; CDR2 reads SNEGSKA (reference sequence). The CDR3 sequence is 13 residues long. V shed 7 bases and J shed 6 bases, with 18 bases lying between them.

This chain connects TRBV28 to TRBJ2-7; no reliable D call. The germline CDR1 and CDR2 sequences are MDHEN and SYDVKM. V lost 7 bases to trimming and J lost 4 bases, with 14 bases between them. The CDR3 contains 13 residues. In nucleotides, the CDR3 is TGTGCCAGCACCGACCTGTTTCCATACGAGCAGTACTTC. Protein sequence: CASTDLFPYEQYF.

The J gene is TRBJ2-3, the V gene TRBV7-2; the D is unclear. The V gene's germline CDR1 is SGHTA and CDR2 FQGNSA. This CDR3 has 15 amino acids. The ends were cut back, 0 bases at V and 0 bases at J, with 7 bases in the middle. DNA of the CDR3: TGTGCCAGCAGCTTAGCCCTATGGAGCACAGATACGCAGTATTTT. Residues: CASSLALWSTDTQYF. Looking up the rest from reference TRBV7-2 and TRBJ2-3 gives the full variable domain: GAGVSQSPSNKVTEKGKDVELRCDPISGHTALYWYRQSLGQGLEFLIYFQGNSAPDKSGLPSDRFSAERTGGSVSTLTIQRTQQEDSAVYLCASSLALWSTDTQYFGPGTRLTVL.

As to this clone: The same CDR3 arises from other DNA sequences in this sample as well. This sequence joins TRBV6-1 and TRBJ1-5; 8 bases map to TRBD1. From germline, CDR1 is MNHNS and CDR2 SASEGT. The CDR3 is 12 amino acids. V lost 6 bases and J lost 7; bases outside the gene matches: 2. The DNA for the CDR3 is TGTGCCAGCAGAACAGGGGGGCAGCCCCAGCATTTT. It is translated as CASRTGGQPQHF.

The V gene is TRBV6-2 or TRBV6-3, the J gene TRBJ2-7; a possible D gene is TRBD1 (5 bases). The germline V gene encodes CDR1 MNHEY and CDR2 SVGEGT. V was trimmed by 0 bases and J by 2 bases, leaving 5 bases between them. The CDR3 has 13 amino acids. For the CDR3, the DNA is TGTGCCAGCAGTTACTCGGACACCTACGAGCAGTACTTC. The encoded protein is CASSYSDTYEQYF.

In regard to this clone: One end of the junction does not line up with germline, which may come from a read error. Other DNA sequences in this sample translate to the same CDR3. The rearrangement joins TRBV28 to TRBJ1-1; D is ambiguous. Germline V gene sequence: CDR1 MDHEN, CDR2 SYDVKM. The CDR3 contains 16 residues. The CDR3 spells CASSLPPEGRYTEAFF. CDR3 bases: TGTGCCAGCAGTCTCCCTCCAGAGGGTAGGTACACTGAAGCCTTCTTT.

The V call is TRBV5-8, the J call TRBJ2-7; 8 nucleotides match TRBD1. J gave up 5 bases and V 0 bases, and 7 bases lay outside the gene matches. Germline V gene data show CDR1 as SGHTS and CDR2 as YDEGEE. CDR3 size: 15 residues. The CDR3: CASSLVRGRAHEQYF. Written as DNA, the CDR3 is TGTGCCAGCAGCTTGGTCAGGGGGCGCGCCCACGAGCAGTACTTC.

The chain links TRBV27 to TRBJ1-1, with D tentatively TRBD1 (5 bases). CDR3 length: 14 residues. The ends were cut back, 3 bases at V and 0 bases at J, with 8 bases in the middle. Germline V CDR1 and CDR2: MNHEY, SMNVEV (reference sequence). The DNA of the CDR3 is TGTGCCAGCAGTTTGGCAGGGTTGAACACTGAAGCTTTCTTT. Protein: CASSLAGLNTEAFF.

The J gene is TRBJ1-1, the V gene TRBV5-1; the match to TRBD1 covers 7 bases. The CDR3 length is 15 residues. V lost 2 bases, J lost 2 bases, and 6 bases stayed unmatched. CDR1 is SGHRS and CDR2 is YFSETQ in the germline V gene. The DNA for the CDR3 is TGCGCCAGCAGCTTCAGGGGGGAAAGTAACACTGAAGCTTTCTTT. It yields the protein CASSFRGESNTEAFF.